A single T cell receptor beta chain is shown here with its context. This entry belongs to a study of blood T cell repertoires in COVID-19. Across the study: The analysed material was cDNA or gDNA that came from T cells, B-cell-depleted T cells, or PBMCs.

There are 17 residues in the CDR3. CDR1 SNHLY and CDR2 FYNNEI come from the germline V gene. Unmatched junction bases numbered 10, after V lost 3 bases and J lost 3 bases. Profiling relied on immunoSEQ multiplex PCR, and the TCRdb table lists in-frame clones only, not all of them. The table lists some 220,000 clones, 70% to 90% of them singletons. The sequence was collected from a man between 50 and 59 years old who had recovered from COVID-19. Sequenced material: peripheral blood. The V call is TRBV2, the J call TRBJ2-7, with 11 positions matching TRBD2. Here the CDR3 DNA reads TGTGCCAGCAGTGATACCCATGGACTAGCGGGCCACTACGAGCAGTACTTC. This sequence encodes CASSDTHGLAGHYEQYF.